Below, 32 T cell receptor beta chains from the same sample are listed, as sequenced in a study of blood T cell repertoires in COVID-19. TCRdb's copy holds only in-frame clones and misses some; the assay was immunoSEQ multiplex PCR. The profile shows just over 300,000 clones, about nine tenths of them singletons. Sequenced material: PBMCs or T cells enriched from blood (not recorded which). These receptors all come from a man in his thirties or forties who had recovered from COVID-19.

The chain is built from TRBV6-5 and TRBJ2-1, with D perhaps TRBD1 (5 bases). Germline lookup yields CDR1 MNHEY and CDR2 SVGAGI. The V end lost 2 bases, the J end lost 8 bases, and 19 bases lay between the germline ends. There are 16 residues in the CDR3. CDR3 sequence reads: CASSYAAGIAQDEQFF. The CDR3 nucleotides read TGTGCCAGCAGTTACGCGGCAGGGATAGCCCAGGATGAGCAGTTCTTC.

This clone was counted ten times or more. The CDR3 loop reads CASSDSSGGADTQYF. The CDR3 coding sequence is TGTGCCAGCAGTGACTCTAGCGGGGGGGCAGATACGCAGTATTTT. The J gene is TRBJ2-3, the V gene TRBV6-4; 11 bases map to TRBD2. The CDR3 totals 15 residues. Losses at the gene ends were 0 bases for V and 4 bases for J; bases not matched to a gene: 0. Germline CDR1 MRHNA, CDR2 SNTAGT.

This chain links TRBV3-1 (or the pseudogene TRBV3-2) with TRBJ1-4, with D tentatively TRBD1 (6 bases). The length of the CDR3 is 14 residues. Trimming left V 6 bases short and J 4 bases short, with 12 bases between. Per the germline V gene, CDR1 is LGHDT and CDR2 is YNNKEL (reference sequence). The CDR3 DNA follows: TGTGCCAGCAGTCGGACAGCCAGTAATGAAAAACTGTTTTTT. This codes for CASSRTASNEKLFF.

The chain is built from TRBV4-1 and TRBJ2-3, with 10 positions matching TRBD1. The V gene end was trimmed by 0 bases and the J gene end by 4 bases; junction bases not matched to a gene: 4. The CDR3 is 16 amino acids. Germline V gene lookup returns CDR1 MGHRA and CDR2 YSYEKL. For the CDR3, the DNA is TGCGCCAGCAGCCAAGAAAGGACAGGGGGATCAGATACGCAGTATTTT. Its protein is CASSQERTGGSDTQYF.

The rearrangement links TRBV10-1 to TRBJ2-7; TRBD2 matches 7 bases. The J segment lost 1 base and the V segment lost 0 bases, leaving 6 bases of the junction unmatched. Germline CDR1 is WNHNN and CDR2 is SYGVQD (reference sequence). This CDR3 region has 16 residues. CDR3 in amino acids: CASSESLASGSYEQYF. CDR3 bases: TGCGCCAGCAGTGAGTCTCTGGCTAGCGGATCCTACGAGCAGTACTTC.

V usage is TRBV2 and J usage is TRBJ1-4, with D tentatively TRBD1 (5 bases). V lost 5 bases and J 2 bases, leaving 12 bases between the germline ends. This CDR3 spans 15 amino acids. From germline, CDR1 is SNHLY and CDR2 FYNNEI. CDR3 coding DNA: TGTGCCAGCAGTTTCCAGGGTATTACTAATGAAAAACTGTTTTTT. Protein: CASSFQGITNEKLFF.

The J gene is TRBJ1-4, the V gene TRBV29-1; maybe TRBD1 (5 bases). Germline V gene data show CDR1 as SQVTM and CDR2 as ANQGSEA. The CDR3 length is 15 residues. Between the trimmed V and J ends, which lost 6 bases and 4 bases, there was a span of 18 bases. The CDR3, as DNA: TGCAGCGTACCTGGGGCCGGGTCAAATAATGAAAAACTGTTTTTT. Its translation: CSVPGAGSNNEKLFF.

The rearrangement links TRBV19 to TRBJ1-1, with a possible D match to TRBD1 (5 bases). V lost 0 bases, J lost 3 bases, and 8 bases lay in between. CDR1 is LNHDA, CDR2 SQIVND, per germline (reference sequence). This CDR3 spans 14 amino acids. The DNA for the CDR3 is TGTGCCAGTAGTATAGACCAGGGATACACTGAAGCTTTCTTT. Its protein product is CASSIDQGYTEAFF.

The chain links TRBV5-6 to TRBJ1-1, with 8 bases aligning to TRBD1. The CDR3 runs to 15 residues. The trim removed 4 bases at V and 4 bases at J, leaving 9 bases unmatched. Per the germline V gene, CDR1 is SGHDT and CDR2 is YYEEEE. The CDR3 region has the DNA TGTGCCAGCAGCCTGCGGACAGGGCGTCCCACTGAAGCTTTCTTT. Translation: CASSLRTGRPTEAFF.

This chain joins TRBV29-1 and TRBJ2-2, with TRBD1 matching over 9 bases. Losses at the gene ends were 7 bases for V and 3 bases for J; bases not matched to a gene: 3. The germline CDR1 and CDR2 sequences are SQVTM and ANQGSEA. The CDR3 covers 13 residues. The CDR3 is CSGGDRDTGELFF. The CDR3 DNA sequence: TGCAGCGGGGGGGACAGGGACACCGGGGAGCTGTTTTTT.

The gene calls are TRBV9 and TRBJ2-5, with a weak D call TRBD2 (5 bases). The CDR3 loop spans 14 amino acids. V was trimmed by 0 bases and J by 3 bases, leaving 9 bases between them. CDR1 is SGDLS and CDR2 is YYNGEE in the germline V gene. CDR3 residues: CASSVALREETQYF. The CDR3 bases are TGTGCCAGCAGCGTAGCTTTGAGGGAAGAGACCCAGTACTTC.

In DNA, the CDR3 is TGCGCCAGCAGCCAAGTGGATTTTTTGGGGGGTGGCTACGAGCAGTACTTC. Translating it yields CASSQVDFLGGGYEQYF. The chain couples TRBV4-1 to TRBJ2-7; possible D gene TRBD2, 6 bases. The CDR3 loop spans 17 amino acids. Germline CDR1 reads MGHRA; CDR2 reads YSYEKL. V was clipped by 1 base and J by 3 bases, with 19 bases between them.

This rearrangement joins TRBV18 to TRBJ1-4; weak D call: TRBD1 (6 bases). Germline V gene data show CDR1 as KGHSH and CDR2 as LQKENI. The germline V and J ends were trimmed by 1 base and 7 bases, with 13 bases remaining between them. The CDR3 runs to 15 residues. CDR3 amino acids: CASSPLPQGSEKLFF. The CDR3 nucleotides are TGTGCCAGCTCACCACTCCCTCAGGGGAGTGAAAAACTGTTTTTT.

This clone was detected once. This chain uses TRBV28 with TRBJ2-7; 8 nucleotides agree with TRBD1. There are 13 residues in the CDR3. Germline assignment: CDR1 MDHEN and CDR2 SYDVKM. Trimming took 7 bases from V and 1 from J; bases not matched to a gene: 3. In DNA form, the CDR3 reads TGTGCCAGCACAGGGGGCCCATCCTACGAGCAGTACTTC. This sequence encodes CASTGGPSYEQYF. The full variable domain, with the rest looked up from reference TRBV28 and TRBJ2-7, is DVKVTQSSRYLVKRTGEKVFLECVQDMDHENMFWYRQDPGLGLRLIYFSYDVKMKEKGDIPEGYSVSREKKERFSLILESASTNQTSMYLCASTGGPSYEQYFGPGTRLTVT.

The rearrangement links TRBV27 to TRBJ1-1, with 7 bases lining up with TRBD1. V shed 5 bases, J shed 2 bases, and the junction held 8 bases outside the gene matches. The V gene's germline CDR1 is MNHEY and CDR2 SMNVEV (reference sequence). The CDR3 loop spans 15 amino acids. The CDR3 nucleotides are TGTGCCAGCAGTCCATCTGGGACAGCAAACACTGAAGCTTTCTTT. This encodes CASSPSGTANTEAFF.

The chain couples TRBV19 to TRBJ1-1, with TRBD1 identical over 10 bases. The CDR3 has 14 residues. Germline V gene lookup returns CDR1 LNHDA and CDR2 SQIVND (reference sequence). Trimming took 6 bases from V and 5 from J; bases not matched to a gene: 6. Here the CDR3 reads CASRSRDRGTEAFF. The CDR3 DNA follows: TGTGCCAGTAGAAGCCGGGACAGGGGTACTGAAGCTTTCTTT.

This clone was seen just once. The chain uses TRBV24-1 and TRBJ2-7; possible D gene TRBD2, 5 bases. The CDR3 loop spans 15 amino acids. CDR1 and CDR2 (germline): KGHDR, SFDVKD. Trimming cost V 2 bases and J 0 bases, with 10 bases left between them. CDR3 sequence: CATSDSRALSYEQYF. The CDR3 coding sequence is TGTGCCACCAGTGATTCGAGGGCGCTCTCCTACGAGCAGTACTTC.

The V and J genes are TRBV9 and TRBJ1-3; D is possibly TRBD1 (6 bases). Germline CDR1 and CDR2: SGDLS and YYNGEE. V lost 6 bases and J lost 0, with 10 bases in between. The CDR3 covers 14 residues. The CDR3 sequence is CASKGQSSGNTIYF. As DNA, the CDR3 is TGTGCCAGCAAAGGACAGTCCTCTGGAAACACCATATATTTT.

V is TRBV2 and J is TRBJ1-5, with TRBD1 matching over 8 bases. The CDR3 is 14 residues long. V lost 6 bases and J lost 3; bases outside the gene matches: 4. Germline assignment: CDR1 SNHLY and CDR2 FYNNEI. The CDR3 sequence is CASRDRVYNQPQHF. The DNA for the CDR3 is TGTGCCAGCAGGGACAGGGTCTACAATCAGCCCCAGCATTTT.

As for this clone: At one of its ends the junction is not consistent with the germline gene, which may arise from a read error. The CDR3 DNA sequence: TGTGCTAGCAGCTTCGGGCTAGCGGGAGCGGGGGAGACCCAGTACTTC. Encoded protein: CASSFGLAGAGETQYF. The chain uses TRBV7-7 and TRBJ2-5; 10 positions match TRBD2. The V gene's germline CDR1 is SSHAT and CDR2 FNYEAQ (reference sequence). CDR3 length equals 16 residues.

The rearrangement uses TRBV21-1 and TRBJ2-5; the table's D call, TRBD1, has no DNA check behind it. TRBV21-1 is listed as a pseudogene. The CDR3 covers 18 residues. CDR3 DNA sequence: TGTGCCAGCAGCAAATTTAGTAGAGACAGGGTATATCGAGAGACCCAGTACTTC. This gives the protein CASSKFSRDRVYRETQYF.

This rearrangement joins TRBV29-1 to TRBJ2-7, with TRBD2 as a possible D gene (7 bases). The CDR3 has 13 amino acids. Germline V gene data show CDR1 as SQVTM and CDR2 as ANQGSEA. V gave up 2 bases and J gave up 0 bases, with 8 bases separating them. The CDR3 spells CSVERGGSYEQYF. The CDR3 coding sequence is TGCAGCGTTGAAAGGGGGGGCTCCTACGAGCAGTACTTC.

Only a few counts were recorded for this clone. The V gene is TRBV2, the J gene TRBJ2-7; D uncertain. The CDR3 covers 12 residues. Trimming took off 5 bases at V and 2 bases at J, with 7 bases between the two ends. Per germline, CDR1 SNHLY and CDR2 FYNNEI. CDR3 sequence (DNA): TGTGCCAGCAGTCGACAAGCCTACGAGCAGTACTTC. This codes for CASSRQAYEQYF.

The J gene is TRBJ1-5, the V gene TRBV16; TRBD1 matches 12 bases. Germline V gene lookup returns CDR1 KGHSY and CDR2 FQNENV. The CDR3 has 19 residues. Trimming cost V 4 bases and J 2 bases; bases outside gene matches: 12. The CDR3 reads CASSPLGTGGAGGNQPQHF. Here the CDR3 DNA reads TGTGCCAGCAGCCCTCTCGGGACAGGGGGCGCGGGGGGCAATCAGCCCCAGCATTTT.

The V and J genes are TRBV6-1 and TRBJ1-5; D may be TRBD1 (6 bases). The CDR3 covers 16 residues. Per the germline V gene, CDR1 is MNHNS and CDR2 is SASEGT. The V end lost 6 bases, the J end lost 2 bases, and 17 bases lay between the germline ends. The CDR3 loop is CASREYRESGNQPQHF. Here the CDR3 DNA reads TGTGCCAGCAGGGAATACAGGGAGTCGGGCAATCAGCCCCAGCATTTT.

The chain uses TRBV29-1 and TRBJ2-7; 9 positions agree with TRBD1. Germline V gives CDR1 SQVTM, CDR2 ANQGSEA. The CDR3 is 13 amino acids. The ends lost 7 bases at V and 2 bases at J; junction bases unmatched: 6. The CDR3 protein is CSGGTGSAYEQYF. The CDR3 DNA follows: TGCAGCGGGGGGACAGGGTCGGCCTACGAGCAGTACTTC.

In DNA, the CDR3 is TGTGCCAGCAGTTACGGGACAGGGATTAAGGGGGATGAGCAGTTCTTC. It yields the protein CASSYGTGIKGDEQFF. The chain uses TRBV6-2 or TRBV6-3 and TRBJ2-1; TRBD1 matches 9 bases. The CDR3 spans 16 residues. CDR1 and CDR2 (germline): MNHEY, SVGEGT. V was pared by 2 bases and J by 8 bases, with 10 bases of the junction left unmatched.

The chain uses TRBV13 and TRBJ1-1; a possible D gene is TRBD1 (6 bases). The germline V and J ends were trimmed by 6 bases and 5 bases, with 19 bases remaining between them. This CDR3 is built from 15 residues. Germline V gene sequence: CDR1 PRHDT, CDR2 FYEKMQ (reference sequence). CDR3 DNA sequence: TGTGCCAGCAGGAGAACAGGGAAGGTGGAGACTGAAGCTTTCTTT. Its translation: CASRRTGKVETEAFF. The complete variable domain, with remaining parts taken from reference TRBV13 and TRBJ1-1, reads AAGVIQSPRHLIKEKRETATLKCYPIPRHDTVYWYQQGPGQDPQFLISFYEKMQSDKGSIPDRFSAQQFSDYHSELNMSSLELGDSALYFCASRRTGKVETEAFFGQGTRLTVV.

This chain connects TRBV11-3 to TRBJ1-6; D unresolved. The V and J ends lost 3 bases and 4 bases respectively, with 13 bases between them. Germline CDR1 reads SGHNT; CDR2 reads YENEEA. This CDR3 spans 16 amino acids. The CDR3, as DNA: TGTGCCAGCAGCTTTGAGGCGCAAGCTTATAATTCACCCCTCCACTTT. Translation: CASSFEAQAYNSPLHF. The complete variable domain, with remaining parts taken from reference TRBV11-3 and TRBJ1-6, reads EAGVVQSPRYKIIEKKQPVAFWCNPISGHNTLYWYLQNLGQGPELLIRYENEEAVDDSQLPKDRFSAERLKGVDSTLKIQPAELGDSAVYLCASSFEAQAYNSPLHFGNGTRLTVT.

The V call is TRBV18, the J call TRBJ2-3, with D perhaps TRBD2 (6 bases). Germline V gene sequence: CDR1 KGHSH, CDR2 LQKENI. V dropped 5 bases and J dropped 3 bases, with 18 bases sitting between them. The CDR3 consists of 16 residues. The DNA for the CDR3 is TGTGCCAGCTCAAGGGGTCGGGCGGGAAGAACAGATACGCAGTATTTT. The encoded protein is CASSRGRAGRTDTQYF. Full variable domain (outside the CDR3, taken from reference TRBV18 and TRBJ2-3): NAGVMQNPRHLVRRRGQEARLRCSPMKGHSHVYWYRQLPEEGLKFMVYLQKENIIDESGMPKERFSAEFPKEGPSILRIQQVVRGDSAAYFCASSRGRAGRTDTQYFGPGTRLTVL.

The rearrangement joins TRBV6-4 to TRBJ2-1; tentatively, D is TRBD1 (6 bases). The CDR3 contains 14 residues. Germline assignment: CDR1 MRHNA and CDR2 SNTAGT. V lost 5 bases and J 1 base, leaving 9 bases between the germline ends. CDR3 nucleotides: TGTGCCAGCAGTTTGGGGGCTTCCTACAATGAGCAGTTCTTC. It specifies CASSLGASYNEQFF.

This clone showed up just a few times. The genes are TRBV18 and TRBJ2-7; 7 bases agree with TRBD1. V shed 4 bases and J 1 base; nucleotides not matched to a gene: 10. In germline, CDR1 is KGHSH, CDR2 LQKENI. The CDR3 extends over 16 amino acids. The CDR3: CASSLTRQGGSYEQYF. CDR3 bases: TGTGCCAGCTCACTTACTCGACAGGGCGGGTCCTACGAGCAGTACTTC.